This T cell receptor beta chain is drawn from a study of patients and donors after allogeneic stem cell transplantation. The V and J ends lost 1 base and 14 bases respectively, with 9 bases between them. This CDR3 region has 12 residues. Germline-derived CDR1 and CDR2 are SGHTA and FQGNSA. From the RT-PCR reads, TCRdb called clonotypes with MiXCR, one entry per CDR3 protein. The data hold about a million distinct CDR3 sequences, with about a sixth observed a single time. This clonotype originated in a human donor who was either an allogeneic HSCT recipient or a stem cell or donor lymphocyte infusion donor (not recorded which). It is not recorded whose cells these are; they may come from a transplant donor. The chain has TRBV7-2 and TRBJ1-6; D unclear. The sequenced sample was blood, either unsorted or a sorted T cell fraction (not recorded which). The CDR3 loop is CASSLDAIALHF. The CDR3 DNA follows: TGTGCCAGCAGCTTAGACGCGATCGCCCTCCACTTT.